One T cell receptor beta chain is described in this entry. The sample comes from a study of cytomegalovirus exposure and HLA in healthy donors. The PCR used 60 Vbeta and 13 Jbeta primers. TCRdb keeps only in-frame clones here, not all; method: immunoSEQ multiplex PCR. This sample has 200,000 to 250,000 clones, with around 73% found just once. The CDR3 runs 16 residues. V lost 0 bases and J 3 bases, leaving 13 bases between the germline ends. The germline gives CDR1 WNHNN, CDR2 SYGVQD (reference sequence). This sequence joins TRBV10-1 and TRBJ2-3; tentatively, D is TRBD2 (6 bases). This TCR derives from a male donor in good health and CMV-seronegative. Sequencing was carried out using PBMCs. In DNA form, the CDR3 reads TGCGCCAGCAGTGAGTCGGGTCCGGCGGGAACAGATACGCAGTATTTT. Its protein is CASSESGPAGTDTQYF.